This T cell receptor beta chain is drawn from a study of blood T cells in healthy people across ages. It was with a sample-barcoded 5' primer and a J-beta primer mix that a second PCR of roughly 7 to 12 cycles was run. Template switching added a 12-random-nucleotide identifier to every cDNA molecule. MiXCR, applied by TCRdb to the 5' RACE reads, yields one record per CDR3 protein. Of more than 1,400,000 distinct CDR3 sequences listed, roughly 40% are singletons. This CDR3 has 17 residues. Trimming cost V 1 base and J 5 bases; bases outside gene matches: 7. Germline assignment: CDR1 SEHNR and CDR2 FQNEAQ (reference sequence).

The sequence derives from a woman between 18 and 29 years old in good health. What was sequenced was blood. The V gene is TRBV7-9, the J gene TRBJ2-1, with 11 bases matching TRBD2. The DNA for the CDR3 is TGTGCCAGCAGCTTAGGGCGACTAGCGGGGACTCACAATGAGCAGTTCTTC. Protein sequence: CASSLGRLAGTHNEQFF.